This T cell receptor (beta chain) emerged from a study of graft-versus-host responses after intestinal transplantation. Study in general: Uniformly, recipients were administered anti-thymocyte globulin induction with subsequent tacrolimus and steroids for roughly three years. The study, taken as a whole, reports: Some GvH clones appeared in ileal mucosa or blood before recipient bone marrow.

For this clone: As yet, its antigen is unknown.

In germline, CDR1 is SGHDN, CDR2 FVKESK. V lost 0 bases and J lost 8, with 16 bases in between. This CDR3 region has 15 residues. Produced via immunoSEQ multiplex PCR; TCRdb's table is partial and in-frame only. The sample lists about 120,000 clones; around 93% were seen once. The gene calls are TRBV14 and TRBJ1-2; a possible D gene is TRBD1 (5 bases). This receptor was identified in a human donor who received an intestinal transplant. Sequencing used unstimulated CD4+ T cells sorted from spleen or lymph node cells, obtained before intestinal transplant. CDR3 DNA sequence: TGTGCCAGCAGCCAAGATCCAGGGCGCGTCTGGGGCTACACCTTC. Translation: CASSQDPGRVWGYTF.